This TCR beta chain was found in a study of T cells in Graves' hyperthyroidism and ophthalmopathy. This clonotype was counted only a few times. V shed 3 bases and J shed 2 bases, with 11 bases lying between them. This CDR3 has 14 amino acids. Germline CDR1 and CDR2: SGHTA and FQGNSA. Using RNA transcripts as the source, TCR beta CDR3 regions were amplified. When the TCR CDR3 underwent first-round RT-PCR, the HTBI primer set was used. TCRdb redid the calling of the multiplex PCR reads with MiXCR, one entry per CDR3 protein. The data show more than 350,000 distinct CDR3 sequences, around 15% seen once. The chain carries TRBV7-2 and TRBJ2-7, with a tentative D call TRBD2 (5 bases). The sequence was obtained from a woman in her thirties with Graves' ophthalmopathy. The sample consisted of blood. DNA for the CDR3: TGTGCCAGCAGCTTCGGCGGGCGCGCCTACGAGCAGTACTTC. Translating it yields CASSFGGRAYEQYF.